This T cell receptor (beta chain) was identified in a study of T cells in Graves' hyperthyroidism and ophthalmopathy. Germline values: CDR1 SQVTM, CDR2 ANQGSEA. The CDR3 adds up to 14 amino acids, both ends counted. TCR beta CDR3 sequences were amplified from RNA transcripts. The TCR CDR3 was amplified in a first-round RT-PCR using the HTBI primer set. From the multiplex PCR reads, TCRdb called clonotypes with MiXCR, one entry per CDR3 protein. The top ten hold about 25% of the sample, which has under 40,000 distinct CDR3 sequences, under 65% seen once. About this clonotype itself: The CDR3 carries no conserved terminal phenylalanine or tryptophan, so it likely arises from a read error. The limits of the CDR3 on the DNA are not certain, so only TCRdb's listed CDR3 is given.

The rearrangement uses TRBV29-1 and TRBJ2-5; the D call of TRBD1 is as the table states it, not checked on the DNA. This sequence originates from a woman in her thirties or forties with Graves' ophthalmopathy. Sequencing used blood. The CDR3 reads CSGWGQGDGYTFGS.